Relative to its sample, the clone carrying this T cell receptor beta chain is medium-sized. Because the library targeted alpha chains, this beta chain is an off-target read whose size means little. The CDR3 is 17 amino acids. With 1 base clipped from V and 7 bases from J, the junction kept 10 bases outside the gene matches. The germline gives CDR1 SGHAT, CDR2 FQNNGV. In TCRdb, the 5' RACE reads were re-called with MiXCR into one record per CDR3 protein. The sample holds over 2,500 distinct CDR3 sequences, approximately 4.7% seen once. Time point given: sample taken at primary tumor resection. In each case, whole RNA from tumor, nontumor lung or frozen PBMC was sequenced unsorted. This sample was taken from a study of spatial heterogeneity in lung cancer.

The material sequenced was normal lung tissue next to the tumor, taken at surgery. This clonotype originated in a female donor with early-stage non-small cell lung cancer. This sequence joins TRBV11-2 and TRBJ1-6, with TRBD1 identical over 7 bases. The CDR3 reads CASSLGDSGLWNSPLHF. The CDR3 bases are TGTGCCAGCAGCTTAGGGGACAGCGGCCTATGGAATTCACCCCTCCACTTT.